The 22 T cell receptor beta chains listed next were all sequenced from one sample in a study of blood T cell repertoires in COVID-19. Sequenced by immunoSEQ multiplex PCR; TCRdb stores in-frame clones only, minus some. Here the sample spans a few hundred thousand clones, around four fifths being singletons. The sequencing input was peripheral blood. Receptor source: a woman aged 70-85 years with COVID-19, enrolled during active disease.

The chain carries TRBV4-3 and TRBJ1-4, with D hard to call. Germline loops: CDR1 LGHNA, CDR2 YSLEER. The length of the CDR3 is 12 residues. Trimming cost V 0 bases and J 8 bases, with 4 bases left between them. The chain's CDR3 is CASSQDKEKLFF. The CDR3 coding sequence is TGCGCCAGCAGCCAAGATAAAGAAAAACTGTTTTTT.

This chain links TRBV5-6 with TRBJ2-5; the match to TRBD1 covers 8 bases. Germline V gene lookup returns CDR1 SGHDT and CDR2 YYEEEE. This CDR3 is built from 17 residues. V lost 4 bases, J lost 5 bases, and 16 bases stayed unmatched. In nucleotides, the CDR3 is TGTGCCAGCAGCCCTGTTATCTCCTCAGGGGGCTGGGAGACCCAGTACTTC. As protein: CASSPVISSGGWETQYF. The full variable domain, rest sourced from reference TRBV5-6 and TRBJ2-5, is DAGVTQSPTHLIKTRGQQVTLRCSPKSGHDTVSWYQQALGQGPQFIFQYYEEEERQRGNFPDRFSGHQFPNYSSELNVNALLLGDSALYLCASSPVISSGGWETQYFGPGTRLLVL.

The rearrangement uses TRBV2 and TRBJ1-2, with 11 bases matching TRBD1. The CDR3 is 13 amino acids. The germline gives CDR1 SNHLY, CDR2 FYNNEI. The junction had 4 bases not matched to a gene; V was cut back by 7 bases and J by 6 bases. Written as DNA, the CDR3 is TGTGCCAGCAATGGACAGGGGGCGCATGGCTACACCTTC. Protein sequence: CASNGQGAHGYTF. Looking up the rest from reference TRBV2 and TRBJ1-2 gives the full variable domain: EPEVTQTPSHQVTQMGQEVILRCVPISNHLYFYWYRQILGQKVEFLVSFYNNEISEKSEIFDDQFSVERPDGSNFTLKIRSTKLEDSAMYFCASNGQGAHGYTFGSGTRLTVV.

The chain is built from TRBV2 and TRBJ1-5; D is ambiguous. The V and J ends lost 6 bases and 3 bases respectively, with 12 bases between them. The CDR3 has 14 residues. Germline values: CDR1 SNHLY, CDR2 FYNNEI. The CDR3 protein is CASSPQVINQPQHF. The CDR3 DNA reads as TGTGCCAGCAGCCCCCAGGTTATCAATCAGCCCCAGCATTTT.

This clone is a singleton in its sample. The rearrangement uses TRBV5-1 and TRBJ1-3; no clear D. Trimming took off 0 bases at V and 11 bases at J, with 33 bases between the two ends. This CDR3 spans 20 amino acids. Germline CDR1 is SGHRS and CDR2 is YFSETQ. The DNA of the CDR3 is TGCGCCAGCAGCTTGGTCCCCAGCGTTCCATCACTCTCTGGAAACACGGCCATATATTTT. Translating gives CASSLVPSVPSLSGNTAIYF.

The V and J genes are TRBV5-1 and TRBJ2-3; a weak D match, TRBD2 (6 bases). Per the germline V gene, CDR1 is SGHRS and CDR2 is YFSETQ. Trimming cost V 4 bases and J 2 bases, with 8 bases left between them. The length of the CDR3 is 13 residues. CDR3 DNA sequence: TGCGCCAGCAGCCGGGACTCCACAGATACGCAGTATTTT. This codes for CASSRDSTDTQYF.

In its sample, this clone was seen once. The rearrangement uses TRBV5-1 and TRBJ2-7; 10 nucleotides agree with TRBD2. The germline CDR1 and CDR2 sequences are SGHRS and YFSETQ. This CDR3 is built from 16 residues. Trimming cost V 4 bases and J 7 bases; bases outside gene matches: 14. CDR3 amino acids: CASSPMSASGREEQYF. The CDR3 DNA is TGCGCCAGCAGCCCTATGTCGGCTAGCGGGAGAGAAGAGCAGTACTTC.

The gene calls are TRBV4-3 and TRBJ2-2; tentative D call: TRBD1 (5 bases). This CDR3 is built from 15 residues. V lost 1 base, J lost 4 bases, and 10 bases lay in between. CDR1 LGHNA and CDR2 YSLEER come from the germline V gene. DNA for the CDR3: TGCGCCAGCAGCCAAGGGCGCCAGGGCACCGGGGAGCTGTTTTTT. Its translation is CASSQGRQGTGELFF.

The chain links TRBV18 to TRBJ2-1; 10 bases match TRBD2. This CDR3 has 15 amino acids. J gave up 9 bases and V 0 bases, and 5 bases lay outside the gene matches. The V gene's germline CDR1 is KGHSH and CDR2 LQKENI. CDR3 residues: CASSPPGLAGVEQFF. In DNA form, the CDR3 reads TGTGCCAGCTCACCACCGGGGCTAGCGGGAGTTGAGCAGTTCTTC.

This clone was observed a single time. V usage is TRBV29-1 and J usage is TRBJ2-3, with 7 nucleotides matching TRBD1. The CDR3 runs to 12 residues. In germline, CDR1 is SQVTM, CDR2 ANQGSEA. Losses at the gene ends were 6 bases for V and 4 bases for J; bases not matched to a gene: 4. The CDR3 DNA is TGCAGCGTCAATACAGGGGCAGATACGCAGTATTTT. The encoded protein is CSVNTGADTQYF.

With regard to this clone: Germline and junction disagree at one end, which may indicate a read error. The chain has TRBV7-9 and TRBJ2-2, with TRBD2 identical over 8 bases. The CDR3 contains 16 residues. From germline, CDR1 is SEHNR and CDR2 FQNEAQ (reference sequence). The CDR3, as DNA: TGTGCCAGCACCTTAAGCGGGAGCGCGAACACCGGGGAGCTGTTTTTT. It specifies CASTLSGSANTGELFF.

The chain is built from TRBV5-1 and TRBJ1-5; 12 nucleotides align to TRBD1. There are 17 residues in the CDR3. Germline CDR1 reads SGHRS; CDR2 reads YFSETQ. J gave up 6 bases and V 0 bases, and 7 bases lay outside the gene matches. The CDR3 protein is CASSLGTGTGGSQPQHF. For the CDR3, the DNA is TGCGCCAGCAGCTTGGGTACTGGGACAGGGGGCTCTCAGCCCCAGCATTTT.

The J gene is TRBJ1-1, the V gene TRBV12-3 or TRBV12-4; the D gene is possibly TRBD1 (6 bases). With 5 bases removed from V and 11 bases from J, the gap between germline ends came to 18 bases. The CDR3 extends over 13 amino acids. The CDR3 here is CASSVDGERGAFF. DNA of the CDR3: TGTGCCAGCAGTGTAGACGGGGAGAGGGGGGCTTTCTTT.

This chain connects TRBV6-5 to TRBJ1-1; D remains unclear. The CDR3 has 13 amino acids. Looked up from germline, CDR1 is MNHEY and CDR2 is SVGAGI. V was cut by 2 bases and J by 1 base, with 5 bases left in between. CDR3 loop: CASSYAQNTEAFF. CDR3 DNA: TGTGCCAGCAGTTACGCGCAGAACACTGAAGCTTTCTTT.

V and J are TRBV19 and TRBJ2-1, with TRBD2 identical over 11 bases. Germline trimming cut 6 bases from V and 2 bases from J; bases unmatched to any gene: 6. The CDR3 has 16 amino acids. Germline V gene sequence: CDR1 LNHDA, CDR2 SQIVND (reference sequence). CDR3 protein: CASRTSGSSTYNEQFF. The CDR3 DNA follows: TGTGCCAGTAGAACTAGCGGGAGTAGCACCTACAATGAGCAGTTCTTC.

The chain couples TRBV6-6 to TRBJ2-2; perhaps TRBD2 as D (5 bases). V lost 5 bases, J lost 1 base, and 8 bases lay in between. Germline CDR1 MNHNY, CDR2 SVGAGI (reference sequence). The CDR3 has 14 amino acids. The chain's CDR3 is CASSPRGNTGELFF. The CDR3 DNA sequence: TGTGCCAGCAGTCCCCGGGGGAACACCGGGGAGCTGTTTTTT.

There are a few counts of this clone. The chain employs TRBV7-2 and TRBJ1-5, with 7 bases identical to TRBD1. CDR3 length equals 15 residues. Trimming cost V 3 bases and J 4 bases; bases outside gene matches: 6. CDR1 and CDR2 from the germline V gene are SGHTA and FQGNSA. The DNA for the CDR3 is TGTGCCAGCAGCTTCCAGACAGGGTGGAATCAGCCCCAGCATTTT. Translated, it gives CASSFQTGWNQPQHF. Filled out from reference TRBV7-2 and TRBJ1-5, the complete variable domain reads GAGVSQSPSNKVTEKGKDVELRCDPISGHTALYWYRQSLGQGLEFLIYFQGNSAPDKSGLPSDRFSAERTGGSVSTLTIQRTQQEDSAVYLCASSFQTGWNQPQHFGDGTRLSIL.

The chain uses TRBV29-1 and TRBJ2-7; 7 bases match TRBD2. From germline, CDR1 is SQVTM and CDR2 ANQGSEA. This CDR3 is built from 12 residues. V was pared by 2 bases and J by 3 bases, with 1 base of the junction left unmatched. The CDR3 DNA is TGCAGCGTTGAAACGGGGGGCTACGAGCAGTACTTC. The encoded protein is CSVETGGYEQYF.

The chain links TRBV20-1 to TRBJ2-7; 8 positions agree with TRBD2. The CDR3 has 16 amino acids. Germline CDR1 reads DFQATT; CDR2 reads SNEGSKA (reference sequence). Trimming removed 3 bases from V and 2 bases from J; junction bases left unmatched: 12. CDR3: CSASGTAAGVTYEQYF. DNA of the CDR3: TGCAGTGCTAGTGGAACAGCAGCGGGAGTTACCTACGAGCAGTACTTC.

The chain recombines TRBV5-4 with TRBJ2-2; 12 nucleotides align to TRBD2. CDR1 and CDR2 (germline): SGHNT, YYREEE (reference sequence). Germline trimming cut 3 bases from V and 4 bases from J; bases unmatched to any gene: 4. The CDR3 has 16 amino acids. The CDR3 loop is CASSSSSGRGTGELFF. CDR3 coding DNA: TGTGCCAGCAGCTCCTCTAGCGGGAGGGGCACCGGGGAGCTGTTTTTT.

J is TRBJ2-5 and V is TRBV7-6, with 9 positions matching TRBD2. The CDR3 has 17 residues. Germline V gives CDR1 SGHVS, CDR2 FNYEAQ. V trimming: 3 bases; J trimming: 5 bases; junction bases outside the gene matches: 13. CDR3 protein: CASSFIQLAGGGETQYF. CDR3 nucleotides: TGTGCCAGCAGCTTCATTCAACTGGCGGGAGGGGGGGAGACCCAGTACTTC.

The chain combines TRBV15 with TRBJ2-2; tentative D call: TRBD2 (6 bases). The CDR3 runs 14 residues. Germline CDR1 LNHNV, CDR2 YYDKDF (reference sequence). V dropped 0 bases and J dropped 7 bases, with 9 bases sitting between them. The CDR3 DNA is TGTGCCACCAGCAGAGAACTAGCACGCGGGGAGCTGTTTTTT. Residues: CATSRELARGELFF.